This T cell receptor (beta chain) was identified in a study of response to subunit inactivated influenza vaccine. The study's findings and limits: T cells newly recruited by each seasonal influenza vaccination are few, the authors suggested.

TCRdb reprocessed the RT-PCR reads via MiXCR and lists one record per CDR3 protein. The table has hundreds of thousands of distinct CDR3 sequences, roughly 18% seen once. This clonotype occurred many times. Its antigen remains unidentified. V gave up 2 bases and J gave up 9 bases; unmatched junction bases: 4. The CDR3 sequence is 13 residues long. Germline CDR1 reads SGHRS; CDR2 reads YFSETQ. V and J are TRBV5-1 and TRBJ2-1; 8 bases fit TRBD1. Sample: PBMCs from blood, taken approximately 5 days after vaccination. The clonotype originates from a man aged 50 to 59 who received an inactivated influenza vaccine. The CDR3 sequence: CASSFQGAIEQFF. The CDR3 coding sequence is TGCGCCAGCAGCTTCCAGGGGGCGATTGAGCAGTTCTTC.